This T cell receptor beta chain was documented in a study of blood T cell repertoires in COVID-19. Turning to the study itself: Acute and convalescent COVID-19 specimens originated in the United States, Italy and Spain.

This CDR3 is 14 amino acids long. Germline V gene data show CDR1 as MDHEN and CDR2 as SYDVKM. V lost 4 bases, J lost 5 bases, and 4 bases stayed unmatched. In the original workflow: Amplification of reference gene primers was used by the study to estimate nucleated cell counts. Using immunoSEQ multiplex PCR, the repertoire was profiled, and TCRdb retains in-frame clones only, with some absent. That table furnishes V, J and clone size, whereas the DNA furnished D and trimming. Here the sample spans 110,000 to 150,000 clones, about 90% being singletons. Sequencing used peripheral blood. This sequence was found in a woman aged 55-69 years with acute or convalescent COVID-19. The rearrangement links TRBV28 to TRBJ1-4; 7 bases line up with TRBD1. CDR3: CASSSGGGNEKLFF. CDR3 coding DNA: TGTGCCAGCAGTTCTGGAGGGGGCAATGAAAAACTGTTTTTT.